This TCR beta chain was identified during a study of T cell repertoires in cytomegalovirus infection. Across the whole study: CMV epitopes in the study were HLA-C-restricted (recently identified) and HLA-B-restricted (well studied). CMV infection together with matching HLA type was indicated by public TCR beta signatures.

Notes on the study in general: Based on cumulative public TCR beta family frequency, carriers of CMV plus the relevant HLA were identified.

The CDR3 covers 16 residues. The J segment lost 6 bases and the V segment lost 3 bases, leaving 11 bases of the junction unmatched. Germline CDR1 reads SGHRS; CDR2 reads YFSETQ. As for this clonotype: What it binds is unknown.

Via MiXCR, TCRdb re-called the reads, giving one row per CDR3 protein. The sample has about 770,000 distinct CDR3 sequences, 29% seen once. The receptor's source is a human donor in good health (CMV status not recorded). Some clones in this sample may be carry-over from other donors' samples. The chain carries TRBV5-1 and TRBJ2-1; 8 bases fit TRBD2. Here the sequenced sample was cultured CD8+ T cells from PBMCs, taken from culture after CMV antigen stimulation. The chain's CDR3 is CASSSPGLGTGNEQFF. As DNA, the CDR3 is TGCGCCAGCAGCTCGCCGGGACTAGGAACTGGCAATGAGCAGTTCTTC. Full variable domain (rest looked up from reference TRBV5-1 and TRBJ2-1): KAGVTQTPRYLIKTRGQQVTLSCSPISGHRSVSWYQQTPGQGLQFLFEYFSETQRNKGNFPGRFSGRQFSNSRSEMNVSTLELGDSALYLCASSSPGLGTGNEQFFGPGTRLTVL.